These 3 T cell receptor beta chains share one sample of origin, sequenced in a study of shared clonotypes between healthy human individuals. The data were produced by immunoSEQ multiplex PCR, yet TCRdb's version contains in-frame clones alone and is incomplete. Of about 590,000 clones listed, roughly 95% are singletons. Cells designated naive CD8 were CD45RO-negative and were positively selected for CCR7, with terminally differentiated effector memory CD45RA+ cells excluded. Sequences were obtained from naive CD8+ T cells sorted from blood. The receptors stem from a woman between 25 and 40 years old in good health.

The rearrangement links TRBV29-1 to TRBJ2-1; D is undetermined. The germline V and J ends were trimmed by 8 bases and 2 bases, with 19 bases remaining between them. The CDR3 has 15 amino acids. The germline CDR1 and CDR2 sequences are SQVTM and ANQGSEA. CDR3: CSSSSETSTYNEQFF. The CDR3 region has the DNA TGCAGCTCTTCAAGCGAGACCTCTACCTACAATGAGCAGTTCTTC.

The chain combines TRBV10-2 with TRBJ2-5; TRBD1 or TRBD2 may be the D gene (5 bases each). This CDR3 contains 15 residues. CDR1 WSHSY and CDR2 SAAADI come from the germline V gene. V was trimmed by 3 bases and J by 5 bases, leaving 16 bases between them. This CDR3 reads CASSDGAGNRETQYF. The CDR3 region has the DNA TGCGCCAGCAGTGACGGGGCAGGGAATAGGGAGACCCAGTACTTC.

CDR3 sequence reads: CASSTDSYEQYF. The CDR3, as DNA: TGTGCCAGCAGCACCGACAGCTACGAGCAGTACTTC. This chain uses TRBV5-6 with TRBJ2-5, with D perhaps matching TRBD1 (5 bases). The J call is uncertain, as TRBJ2-7 better fits the DNA end. The CDR3 totals 12 residues. The germline V gene encodes CDR1 SGHDT and CDR2 YYEEEE.